These 30 T cell receptor beta chains were all obtained from the same sample, sequenced in a study of blood T cells in healthy people across ages. A second about 7 to 12 cycle PCR used barcoded and J-beta primers. Each CDR3 protein gets one entry after TCRdb re-called the 5' RACE reads with MiXCR. The data contain 1.5 million to 2 million distinct CDR3 sequences, approximately 32% of them singletons. Sequencing was done on a sample of blood. All receptors derive from a young woman in good health.

This rearrangement joins TRBV13 to TRBJ2-7, with 9 positions matching TRBD1. The CDR3 consists of 15 residues. Trimming cost V 5 bases and J 5 bases; bases outside gene matches: 10. Germline CDR1 and CDR2: PRHDT and FYEKMQ (reference sequence). In nucleotides, the CDR3 is TGTGCCAGCAGCCCAAGGGGACAGGGTCTCGACGAGCAGTACTTC. Residues: CASSPRGQGLDEQYF. The full variable domain, with the rest looked up from reference TRBV13 and TRBJ2-7, is AAGVIQSPRHLIKEKRETATLKCYPIPRHDTVYWYQQGPGQDPQFLISFYEKMQSDKGSIPDRFSAQQFSDYHSELNMSSLELGDSALYFCASSPRGQGLDEQYFGPGTRLTVT.

This clonotype was seen ten or more times. The chain joins TRBV20-1 to TRBJ2-5; TRBD1 might be the D (5 bases). V gave up 1 base and J gave up 1 base, with 10 bases separating them. CDR1 is DFQATT and CDR2 is SNEGSKA in the germline V gene (reference sequence). This CDR3 is 14 amino acids long. CDR3 DNA: TGCAGTGCTAGAGCTAGTCAGGGCCAAGAGACCCAGTACTTC. Its translation is CSARASQGQETQYF.

This clonotype was counted many times. One junction end does not reproduce the germline sequence, and a read error may be involved. The chain joins TRBV5-1 to TRBJ2-5; 10 bases line up with TRBD2. The length of the CDR3 is 14 residues. Germline V CDR1 and CDR2: SGHRS, YFSETQ. Written as DNA, the CDR3 is TGTGCCAGCAGCTCCCTAGCGGGAGAGGAGACCCAGTACTTC. This sequence encodes CASSSLAGEETQYF.

There are a few counts of this clonotype. The chain is built from TRBV30 and TRBJ2-6; tentative D call: TRBD1 (6 bases). The ends were cut back, 1 base at V and 2 bases at J, with 12 bases in the middle. Germline-derived CDR1 and CDR2 are GTSNPN and SVGIG (reference sequence). The CDR3 runs 16 residues. The CDR3 bases are TGTGCCTGGAGTGCCGTCTCAGGGGCTGGGGCCAACGTCCTGACTTTC. The encoded protein is CAWSAVSGAGANVLTF.

The rearrangement uses TRBV20-1 and TRBJ2-3; TRBD2 matches 8 bases. CDR1 is DFQATT, CDR2 SNEGSKA, per germline (reference sequence). The trim removed 0 bases at V and 4 bases at J, leaving 12 bases unmatched. The CDR3 totals 17 residues. CDR3 sequence (DNA): TGCAGTGCTAGAGATCTTTCTGGGACTAGTATCCCAGATACGCAGTATTTT. Amino acids: CSARDLSGTSIPDTQYF.

V and J are TRBV6-1 and TRBJ2-7; D call uncertain. Germline CDR1 is MNHNS and CDR2 is SASEGT. The CDR3 has 11 amino acids. V was shortened by 8 bases and J by 6 bases, with 11 bases between the two germline ends. The DNA of the CDR3 is TGTGCCAGCTCTGTAACGTCCGAGCAGTACTTC. This translates into CASSVTSEQYF.

This clonotype was detected only a few times. This sequence joins TRBV4-1 and TRBJ2-7; TRBD2 agrees at 14 bases. Germline CDR1 is MGHRA and CDR2 is YSYEKL. V trimming: 8 bases; J trimming: 0 bases; junction bases outside the gene matches: 9. The CDR3 consists of 17 residues. This CDR3 is CASPPGLAGVPSYEQYF. Written as DNA, the CDR3 is TGCGCCAGCCCCCCGGGACTAGCGGGAGTTCCCTCCTACGAGCAGTACTTC.

This clonotype was observed a handful of times. The rearrangement links TRBV3-1 to TRBJ2-3, with unresolved D. This CDR3 spans 15 amino acids. Germline V gene data show CDR1 as LGHDT and CDR2 as YNNKEL (reference sequence). V lost 1 base, J lost 2 bases, and 10 bases lay in between. The CDR3 protein is CASSQGWRVTDTQYF. The CDR3 nucleotides are TGTGCCAGCAGCCAAGGATGGCGTGTCACAGATACGCAGTATTTT.

This clonotype was counted ten times or more. This chain connects TRBV7-2 to TRBJ2-3; D unresolved. The CDR3 is 15 amino acids. Germline values: CDR1 SGHTA, CDR2 FQGNSA. V dropped 2 bases and J dropped 2 bases, with 11 bases sitting between them. CDR3 residues: CASSLSLTHTDTQYF. The CDR3, as DNA: TGTGCCAGCAGCTTAAGTCTAACACACACAGATACGCAGTATTTT.

V usage is TRBV12-3 or TRBV12-4 and J usage is TRBJ1-1; 8 bases align to TRBD1. Trimming took 6 bases from V and 2 from J; bases not matched to a gene: 5. This CDR3 is built from 14 residues. The DNA for the CDR3 is TGTGCCAGCAGGATATCAGGGGGCAACACTGAAGCTTTCTTT. Its translation: CASRISGGNTEAFF.

The genes are TRBV29-1 and TRBJ2-3, with TRBD2 matching 7 bases. CDR3 length: 15 residues. Germline V lookup: CDR1 SQVTM, CDR2 ANQGSEA. Trimming removed 4 bases from V and 2 bases from J; junction bases left unmatched: 9. The CDR3 loop is CSVGASGTSTDTQYF. DNA of the CDR3: TGCAGCGTTGGGGCTAGCGGAACTTCCACAGATACGCAGTATTTT.

This clonotype has a handful of counts. This rearrangement joins TRBV5-1 to TRBJ1-2; no firm D call. Germline loops: CDR1 SGHRS, CDR2 YFSETQ. CDR3 length equals 15 residues. Deletions cut 0 bases from V and 6 bases from J, with 15 bases between. The CDR3 DNA sequence: TGCGCCAGCAGCTTGGCCGCACGTTCGTGGGATGGCTACACCTTC. It is translated as CASSLAARSWDGYTF.

The chain employs TRBV29-1 and TRBJ1-1; D remains unclear. Germline loops: CDR1 SQVTM, CDR2 ANQGSEA. The CDR3 runs to 13 residues. V lost 5 bases and J lost 4, with 14 bases in between. CDR3 protein: CSVFDTYFTEAFF. For the CDR3, the DNA is TGCAGCGTTTTCGATACCTATTTCACTGAAGCTTTCTTT.

The chain carries TRBV7-9 and TRBJ1-2; D is ambiguous. Looked up from germline, CDR1 is SEHNR and CDR2 is FQNEAQ (reference sequence). V was cut by 4 bases and J by 4 bases, with 13 bases left in between. The CDR3 has 14 amino acids. The CDR3 loop is CASSSETDRYGYTF. In nucleotides, the CDR3 is TGTGCCAGCAGCTCGGAGACGGATCGCTATGGCTACACCTTC.

This clonotype appeared a few times. V usage is TRBV5-8 and J usage is TRBJ2-7, with 9 bases matching TRBD2. The V gene's germline CDR1 is SGHTS and CDR2 YDEGEE. V shed 2 bases, J shed 1 base, and the junction held 4 bases outside the gene matches. This CDR3 is 15 amino acids long. In nucleotides, the CDR3 is TGTGCCAGCAGCTTTATTAGCGGGAGTTCCTACGAGCAGTACTTC. Protein: CASSFISGSSYEQYF.

The chain couples TRBV13 to TRBJ2-1; no reliable D call. CDR1 is PRHDT, CDR2 FYEKMQ, per germline (reference sequence). The CDR3 is 12 residues long. V lost 4 bases and J lost 8, with 9 bases in between. The CDR3 nucleotides are TGTGCCAGCAGCTCCCGGGCCGATGAGCAGTTCTTC. This translates into CASSSRADEQFF.

The genes are TRBV28 and TRBJ1-6, with D possibly matching TRBD1 (5 bases). The CDR3 contains 11 residues. V was shortened by 7 bases and J by 13 bases, with 11 bases between the two germline ends. The germline gives CDR1 MDHEN, CDR2 SYDVKM. Here the CDR3 reads CASKGMWPLHF. DNA for the CDR3: TGTGCCAGCAAGGGGATGTGGCCCCTCCACTTT.

The rearrangement uses TRBV5-8 and TRBJ1-2; D unresolved. The V end was cut by 3 bases, the J end by 5 bases, with 23 bases between. CDR1 and CDR2 (germline): SGHTS, YDEGEE. CDR3 length: 17 amino acids. CDR3 sequence reads: CASSSPDIGRPRYGYTF. CDR3 DNA sequence: TGTGCCAGCAGCTCCCCAGACATCGGACGCCCACGTTATGGCTACACCTTC.

As concerns this clonotype: One end of the junction is discordant with germline, which a read error may explain. This chain joins TRBV27 and TRBJ1-2; possibly TRBD1 for D (6 bases). Per the germline V gene, CDR1 is MNHEY and CDR2 is SMNVEV (reference sequence). This CDR3 comprises 15 residues. This CDR3 is CASGEKGGANYGYTF. CDR3 sequence (DNA): TGCGCCAGCGGCGAAAAGGGGGGAGCTAACTATGGCTACACCTTC.

This clonotype was counted only a few times. The chain couples TRBV6-5 to TRBJ2-2; D remains unclear. Trimming removed 0 bases from V and 7 bases from J, with 6 bases in between. Germline lookup yields CDR1 MNHEY and CDR2 SVGAGI. The CDR3 loop spans 13 amino acids. This chain's CDR3 is CASSYSEIGELFF. The DNA of the CDR3 is TGTGCCAGCAGTTACTCAGAGATCGGGGAGCTGTTTTTT.

The chain employs TRBV5-1 and TRBJ2-1, with 9 bases matching TRBD2. Germline CDR1 is SGHRS and CDR2 is YFSETQ. V shed 4 bases, J shed 4 bases, and the junction held 9 bases outside the gene matches. The CDR3 covers 16 residues. This CDR3 is CASSAHRAGGYNEQFF. CDR3 bases: TGCGCCAGCAGCGCTCATCGAGCGGGGGGTTACAATGAGCAGTTCTTC.

V and J are TRBV11-2 and TRBJ1-1; unclear D gene. Per the germline V gene, CDR1 is SGHAT and CDR2 is FQNNGV. Trimming took 2 bases from V and 1 from J, leaving 14 bases between them. There are 16 residues in the CDR3. The CDR3 region has the DNA TGTGCCAGCAGCTTAATTCGCGAACAGCCGAACACTGAAGCTTTCTTT. Amino acid sequence: CASSLIREQPNTEAFF.

This clonotype occurred a few times. This chain connects TRBV7-9 to TRBJ1-2, with a tentative D call TRBD1 (6 bases). The ends were cut back, 7 bases at V and 1 base at J, with 13 bases in the middle. CDR3 size: 14 residues. Germline V gene data show CDR1 as SEHNR and CDR2 as FQNEAQ (reference sequence). For the CDR3, the DNA is TGTGCCAGCACCTGGACAGCCCTTAACTATGGCTACACCTTC. Translation: CASTWTALNYGYTF.

This clonotype has only a few counts. The chain combines TRBV28 with TRBJ2-6, with D hard to call. CDR1 and CDR2 (germline): MDHEN, SYDVKM. The CDR3 is 14 residues long. V lost 8 bases, J lost 4 bases, and 12 bases lay in between. CDR3 sequence: CASGERKGANVLTF. The CDR3, as DNA: TGTGCCAGCGGCGAGAGGAAGGGGGCCAACGTCCTGACTTTC. The whole variable domain, remainder taken from reference TRBV28 and TRBJ2-6, is DVKVTQSSRYLVKRTGEKVFLECVQDMDHENMFWYRQDPGLGLRLIYFSYDVKMKEKGDIPEGYSVSREKKERFSLILESASTNQTSMYLCASGERKGANVLTFGAGSRLTVL.

As concerns this clonotype: A much larger clone lies one base from this, so it may be a read error. For the CDR3, the DNA is TGTGCCAGCAGCCAGACTAGCGTCACAGATACGCAGTATTTT. Its protein product is CASSQTSVTDTQYF. The V and J genes are TRBV7-3 and TRBJ2-3; 8 bases line up with TRBD2. V trimming: 5 bases; J trimming: 2 bases; junction bases outside the gene matches: 3. The length of the CDR3 is 14 residues. Germline lookup yields CDR1 SGHTA and CDR2 FQGTGA.

This clonotype showed up just a few times. The V call is TRBV9, the J call TRBJ2-2; weak D call: TRBD1 (6 bases). CDR3 length equals 14 residues. Trimming removed 5 bases from V and 0 bases from J, with 8 bases in between. CDR1 and CDR2 from the germline V gene are SGDLS and YYNGEE. The CDR3 reads CASRQGTNTGELFF. CDR3 sequence (DNA): TGTGCCAGCAGGCAGGGGACGAACACCGGGGAGCTGTTTTTT.

This clonotype has more than one count but fewer than ten. The chain links TRBV20-1 to TRBJ2-3, with 8 bases that match TRBD2. V lost 3 bases to trimming and J lost 4 bases; unmatched junction nucleotides: 6. The CDR3 extends over 14 amino acids. CDR1 DFQATT and CDR2 SNEGSKA come from the germline V gene (reference sequence). The DNA of the CDR3 is TGCAGTGCTAGGGGGGGACTAGTCCCAGATACGCAGTATTTT. This codes for CSARGGLVPDTQYF.

The rearrangement joins TRBV6-1 to TRBJ2-7, with D possibly matching TRBD1 (5 bases). V lost 8 bases to trimming and J lost 3 bases, with 14 bases between them. The CDR3 has 13 amino acids. Germline V gives CDR1 MNHNS, CDR2 SASEGT. CDR3 loop: CASGGAGIYEQYF. DNA for the CDR3: TGTGCCAGCGGTGGGGCAGGGATCTACGAGCAGTACTTC.

This clonotype showed up just a few times. V is TRBV27 and J is TRBJ2-7, with TRBD1 matching 8 bases. V gave up 10 bases and J gave up 1 base; unmatched junction bases: 9. The CDR3 runs 14 residues. Germline loops: CDR1 MNHEY, CDR2 SMNVEV (reference sequence). The CDR3 protein is CATIPRDRSYEQYF. The CDR3 DNA is TGTGCCACAATTCCCCGGGACAGGTCCTACGAGCAGTACTTC.

V and J are TRBV12-5 and TRBJ2-2; 8 bases match TRBD1. Germline V lookup: CDR1 LGHNT, CDR2 FRNRAP. With 3 bases clipped from V and 5 bases from J, the junction kept 11 bases outside the gene matches. This CDR3 has 17 amino acids. The CDR3 region is CASGLHRTGMWTGELFF. The CDR3 nucleotides read TGTGCTAGTGGTTTACATAGGACAGGGATGTGGACCGGGGAGCTGTTTTTT. Full variable domain (remainder filled in from reference TRBV12-5 and TRBJ2-2): DARVTQTPRHKVTEMGQEVTMRCQPILGHNTVFWYRQTMMQGLELLAYFRNRAPLDDSGMPKDRFSAEMPDATLATLKIQPSEPRDSAVYFCASGLHRTGMWTGELFFGEGSRLTVL.